A single sample gave rise to the 25 T cell receptor beta chains below, sequenced in a study of lymphopenia after photon versus proton radiotherapy. The method was immunoSEQ multiplex PCR; TCRdb's version includes in-frame clones alone and lacks a portion of them. The sample lists 10,000 to 15,000 clones; about 85% were seen once. Sequencing was performed on peripheral blood, taken from a patient treated with photon-based radiotherapy. These receptor sequences come from a man in his sixties with pancreatic cancer.

V is TRBV27 and J is TRBJ1-4; D remains ambiguous. Germline V CDR1 and CDR2: MNHEY, SMNVEV (reference sequence). The V end lost 4 bases, the J end lost 8 bases, and 23 bases lay between the germline ends. CDR3 size: 17 residues. The CDR3 DNA reads TGTGCCAGCAGTTCAATTCCCGGGAGGGCTGCTGGCGAAAAACTGTTTTTT. Its protein product is CASSSIPGRAAGEKLFF.

A few counts support this clone. The rearrangement links TRBV9 to TRBJ2-3; D not certain. V was pared by 0 bases and J by 0 bases, with 8 bases between. Germline CDR1 is SGDLS and CDR2 is YYNGEE. This CDR3 is 15 amino acids long. The CDR3 loop reads CASSVGLESTDTQYF. The CDR3 coding sequence is TGTGCCAGCAGCGTAGGTCTAGAAAGCACAGATACGCAGTATTTT.

The rearrangement joins TRBV7-2 to TRBJ2-7, with TRBD1 identical over 7 bases. CDR1 is SGHTA, CDR2 FQGNSA, per germline. The CDR3 runs 15 residues. V shed 0 bases, J shed 3 bases, and the junction held 5 bases outside the gene matches. CDR3 loop: CASSLAGTELYEQYF. CDR3 nucleotide sequence: TGTGCCAGCAGCTTAGCTGGGACAGAACTCTACGAGCAGTACTTC.

The genes are TRBV5-1 and TRBJ2-5, with D possibly TRBD1 on 5 matching bases. The DNA end is more similar to TRBJ2-7, so the J call may be wrong. This CDR3 spans 15 amino acids. The germline V gene has CDR1 SGHRS and CDR2 YFSETQ. The CDR3 bases are TGCGCCAGCAGCTTAACAGGTCCAAGGGGTTACGAGCAGTACTTC. This codes for CASSLTGPRGYEQYF.

The chain recombines TRBV30 with TRBJ1-1; possibly TRBD1 for D (5 bases). Trimming pared 6 bases from V and 2 bases from J, leaving 19 bases between. Germline lookup yields CDR1 GTSNPN and CDR2 SVGIG (reference sequence). The length of the CDR3 is 15 residues. The CDR3: CACIRRDRANTEAFF. The CDR3 nucleotides read TGTGCCTGCATCCGACGAGACAGAGCAAACACTGAAGCTTTCTTT.

This chain connects TRBV7-9 to TRBJ1-2, with 8 nucleotides matching TRBD1. J was trimmed by 5 bases and V by 1 base; bases with no gene match: 3. The CDR3 consists of 14 residues. CDR1 is SEHNR, CDR2 FQNEAQ, per germline (reference sequence). The CDR3 DNA reads as TGTGCCAGCAGCTTAGACAGGGGGTGGTATGGCTACACCTTC. Translation gives CASSLDRGWYGYTF.

The genes are TRBV10-1 and TRBJ2-2; no clear D gene. The V gene lost 5 bases and the J gene lost 3 bases, with 4 bases spanning the gap. The CDR3 runs to 12 residues. CDR1 and CDR2 (germline): WNHNN, SYGVQD (reference sequence). The CDR3 protein is CASSSYTGELFF. DNA of the CDR3: TGCGCCAGCAGTTCTTACACCGGGGAGCTGTTTTTT.

V usage is TRBV4-3 and J usage is TRBJ2-1; TRBD2 aligns across 13 bases. This CDR3 has 17 residues. V gave up 0 bases and J gave up 9 bases; unmatched junction bases: 8. Germline V CDR1 and CDR2: LGHNA, YSLEER. CDR3 protein: CASSQDPTSGGLTEQFF. The CDR3 DNA reads as TGCGCCAGCAGCCAAGATCCGACTAGCGGGGGGCTAACTGAGCAGTTCTTC.

This chain uses TRBV29-1 with TRBJ2-3; D may be TRBD2 (5 bases). The V gene's germline CDR1 is SQVTM and CDR2 ANQGSEA. This CDR3 region has 14 residues. The germline V and J ends were trimmed by 5 bases and 1 base, with 13 bases remaining between them. CDR3: CSVNPWRGTDTQYF. As DNA, the CDR3 is TGCAGCGTTAATCCTTGGCGGGGCACAGATACGCAGTATTTT.

V and J are TRBV4-1 and TRBJ1-5, with unresolved D. CDR3 length: 15 amino acids. Germline V gives CDR1 MGHRA, CDR2 YSYEKL. V lost 0 bases and J lost 6, with 12 bases in between. For the CDR3, the DNA is TGCGCCAGCAGCCAAGAGTTTAATGGGTTTCAGCCCCAGCATTTT. Residues: CASSQEFNGFQPQHF.

This clone was seen once. This rearrangement joins TRBV13 to TRBJ2-1; 11 nucleotides line up with TRBD2. Germline V gene lookup returns CDR1 PRHDT and CDR2 FYEKMQ (reference sequence). This CDR3 is built from 19 residues. The trim removed 4 bases at V and 7 bases at J, leaving 18 bases unmatched. The CDR3 protein is CASSSNSRFSGGAGNEQFF. CDR3 bases: TGTGCCAGCAGCTCCAACTCACGTTTTAGCGGGGGGGCAGGGAATGAGCAGTTCTTC.

A remark on this clone: This sample includes further DNA sequences coding for the same CDR3. The chain has TRBV11-2 and TRBJ2-2; no definite D call. Germline CDR1 is SGHAT and CDR2 is FQNNGV. This CDR3 comprises 16 residues. With 5 bases removed from V and 0 bases from J, the gap between germline ends came to 13 bases. The CDR3 DNA is TGTGCCAGCAGCCCCCGTTCAGACTCGAACACCGGGGAGCTGTTTTTT. This encodes CASSPRSDSNTGELFF.

The sample holds one count of this clone. The chain carries TRBV4-3 and TRBJ2-5; D not certain. The last part of the DNA fits TRBJ2-7 better; the J call may be wrong. Germline lookup yields CDR1 LGHNA and CDR2 YSLEER. The CDR3 extends over 16 amino acids. DNA of the CDR3: TGCGCCAGCAGCCAAGATGTTGGGTTTAGTTCCTACGAGCAGTACTTC. Translated, it gives CASSQDVGFSSYEQYF.

The chain couples TRBV6-6 to TRBJ1-1; D is perhaps TRBD1 (6 bases). Per germline, CDR1 MNHNY and CDR2 SVGAGI (reference sequence). The CDR3 has 13 amino acids. V was cut by 6 bases and J by 2 bases, with 10 bases left in between. The CDR3 bases are TGTGCCAGCAGACAGGGCTCCAACACTGAAGCTTTCTTT. It is translated as CASRQGSNTEAFF.

This clone was observed a single time. This sequence joins TRBV21-1 and TRBJ1-2. TRBV21-1 is tagged as a pseudogene. This CDR3 contains 19 residues. Here the CDR3 DNA reads TGTGCCAGCACCGCAAACCTCCGGGACCGTGTGGATCTTAACTATGGCTACACCTTC. This codes for CASTANLRDRVDLNYGYTF.

This sequence joins TRBV5-1 and TRBJ1-4; the D gene is possibly TRBD1 (6 bases). Trimming shortened V by 3 bases and J by 0 bases, and 12 bases separated the two germline ends. There are 16 residues in the CDR3. CDR1 and CDR2 from the germline V gene are SGHRS and YFSETQ. CDR3 in amino acids: CASSSQGRATNEKLFF. The CDR3 DNA reads TGCGCCAGCAGCTCTCAGGGGCGTGCAACTAATGAAAAACTGTTTTTT.

The chain is built from TRBV6-5 and TRBJ1-1; possible D gene TRBD1, 5 bases. Germline V lookup: CDR1 MNHEY, CDR2 SVGAGI. The CDR3 loop spans 16 amino acids. V lost 2 bases and J 0 bases, leaving 13 bases between the germline ends. The CDR3: CASSYTAGAVNTEAFF. As DNA, the CDR3 is TGTGCCAGCAGTTACACCGCTGGGGCGGTGAACACTGAAGCTTTCTTT.

The chain is built from TRBV10-2 and TRBJ1-6; the D gene is possibly TRBD1 (5 bases). Germline CDR1 and CDR2: WSHSY and SAAADI. The CDR3 consists of 16 residues. Trimming left V 2 bases short and J 7 bases short, with 15 bases between. CDR3 in DNA: TGCGCCAGCAGTGAGGGGGCGGCGGGATGGAATTCACCCCTCCACTTT. It is translated as CASSEGAAGWNSPLHF.

The CDR3, as DNA: TGTGCCAGCAGCCCCTTGGGGACAGGGAGAAATCAGCCCCAGCATTTT. It translates to CASSPLGTGRNQPQHF. The chain couples TRBV12-1 to TRBJ1-5; the D call in the table, TRBD1, was not verified against the DNA. TRBV12-1 is a known pseudogene. This CDR3 has 16 residues.

Details on this clone: An end of the junction differs from the germline gene, which may be a read error. The chain couples TRBV19 to TRBJ2-5; D is perhaps TRBD2 (6 bases). Germline CDR1 reads LNHDA; CDR2 reads SQIVND (reference sequence). The CDR3 is 14 amino acids. CDR3 region: CASSVRDLQEAQYF. Written as DNA, the CDR3 is TGTGCCAGTAGCGTGAGGGACTTACAAGAGGCCCAGTACTTC.

The CDR3 loop is CASSALGGNTIYF. In nucleotides, the CDR3 is TGTGCCAGCAGTGCCCTCGGGGGAAACACCATATATTTT. The V and J genes are TRBV2 and TRBJ1-3; D is unclear. Trimming left V 4 bases short and J 4 bases short, with 8 bases between. Germline CDR1 is SNHLY and CDR2 is FYNNEI. CDR3 length: 13 residues.

The rearrangement links TRBV6-6 to TRBJ1-1, with 7 bases matching TRBD1. V lost 7 bases to trimming and J lost 5 bases; unmatched junction nucleotides: 10. Germline V gene data show CDR1 as MNHNY and CDR2 as SVGAGI (reference sequence). The CDR3 is 14 residues long. The CDR3 nucleotides read TGTGCCAGCATCCACGACAGGGTTTTTACTGAAGCTTTCTTT. It specifies CASIHDRVFTEAFF.

The rearrangement joins TRBV15 to TRBJ2-2; possible D gene TRBD1, 6 bases. V was clipped by 1 base and J by 8 bases, with 20 bases between them. This CDR3 has 17 residues. In germline, CDR1 is LNHNV, CDR2 YYDKDF (reference sequence). The CDR3 here is CATSRVAYERGKGELFF. The DNA for the CDR3 is TGTGCCACCAGCAGAGTGGCCTATGAAAGGGGGAAAGGGGAGCTGTTTTTT.

The V gene is TRBV30, the J gene TRBJ2-7; D assignment may be TRBD1 or TRBD2 (6 bases each). The germline V gene encodes CDR1 GTSNPN and CDR2 SVGIG (reference sequence). The V gene lost 3 bases and the J gene lost 4 bases, with 13 bases spanning the gap. This CDR3 is 13 amino acids long. This CDR3 is CAWRGGTTYEQYF. The CDR3 bases are TGTGCCTGGAGAGGGGGGACAACGTACGAGCAGTACTTC.

The genes are TRBV27 and TRBJ1-5; 7 nucleotides line up with TRBD1. Trimming cost V 5 bases and J 2 bases; bases outside gene matches: 9. The CDR3 extends over 16 amino acids. The germline CDR1 and CDR2 sequences are MNHEY and SMNVEV (reference sequence). CDR3 residues: CASSKWTGDGNQPQHF. DNA for the CDR3: TGTGCCAGCAGTAAATGGACAGGAGATGGCAATCAGCCCCAGCATTTT.